This T cell receptor (beta chain) appears in the sequencing data of a study of cytomegalovirus exposure and HLA in healthy donors. The CDR3 contains 15 residues. Germline-derived CDR1 and CDR2 are LGHNA and YSLEER. V was clipped by 0 bases and J by 1 base, with 9 bases between them. PCR employed 60 Vbeta and 13 Jbeta primers. Here immunoSEQ multiplex PCR was the method, and the copy in TCRdb shows in-frame clones only, minus some. The sample contains 110,000 or so clones, 82% of which appear only once. The sample consisted of PBMCs. This TCR derives from a woman under 30 in good health and CMV-seronegative. This rearrangement joins TRBV4-3 to TRBJ1-2; D gene ambiguous. CDR3 region: CASSQDLGNNYGYTF. CDR3 in DNA: TGCGCCAGCAGCCAAGATCTCGGGAATAACTATGGCTACACCTTC.